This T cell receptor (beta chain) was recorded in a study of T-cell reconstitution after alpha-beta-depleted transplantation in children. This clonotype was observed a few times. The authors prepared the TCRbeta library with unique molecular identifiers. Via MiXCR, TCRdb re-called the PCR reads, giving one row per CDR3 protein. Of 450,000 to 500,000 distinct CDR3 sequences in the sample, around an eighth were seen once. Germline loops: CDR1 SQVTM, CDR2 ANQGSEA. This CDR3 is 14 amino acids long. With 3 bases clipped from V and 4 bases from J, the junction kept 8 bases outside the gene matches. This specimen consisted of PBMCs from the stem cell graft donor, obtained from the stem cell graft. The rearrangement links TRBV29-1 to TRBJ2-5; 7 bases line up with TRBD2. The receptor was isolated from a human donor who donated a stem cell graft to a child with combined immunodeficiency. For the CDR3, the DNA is TGCAGCGTTGACTTAAGTGGACTAGGAGAGACCCAGTACTTC. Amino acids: CSVDLSGLGETQYF. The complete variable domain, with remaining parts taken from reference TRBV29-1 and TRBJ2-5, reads SAVISQKPSRDICQRGTSLTIQCQVDSQVTMMFWYRQQPGQSLTLIATANQGSEATYESGFVIDKFPISRPNLTFSTLTVSNMSPEDSSIYLCSVDLSGLGETQYFGPGTRLLVL.